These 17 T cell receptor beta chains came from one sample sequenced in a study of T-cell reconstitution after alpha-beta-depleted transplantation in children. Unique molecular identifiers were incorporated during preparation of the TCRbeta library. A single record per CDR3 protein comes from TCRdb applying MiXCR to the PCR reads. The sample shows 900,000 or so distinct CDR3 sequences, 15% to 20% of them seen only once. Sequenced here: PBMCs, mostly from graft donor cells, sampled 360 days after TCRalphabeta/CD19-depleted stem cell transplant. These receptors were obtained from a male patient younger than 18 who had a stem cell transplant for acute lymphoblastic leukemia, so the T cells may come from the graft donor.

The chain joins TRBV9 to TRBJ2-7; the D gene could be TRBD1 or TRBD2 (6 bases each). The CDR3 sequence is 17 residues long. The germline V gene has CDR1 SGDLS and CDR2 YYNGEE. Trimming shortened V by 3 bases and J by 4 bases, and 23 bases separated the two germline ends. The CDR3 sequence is CASSGRQLKGGLYEQYF. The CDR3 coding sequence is TGTGCCAGCAGCGGCCGACAGTTAAAGGGGGGTCTTTACGAGCAGTACTTC. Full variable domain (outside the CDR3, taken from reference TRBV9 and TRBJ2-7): DSGVTQTPKHLITATGQRVTLRCSPRSGDLSVYWYQQSLDQGLQFLIQYYNGEERAKGNILERFSAQQFPDLHSELNLSSLELGDSALYFCASSGRQLKGGLYEQYFGPGTRLTVT.

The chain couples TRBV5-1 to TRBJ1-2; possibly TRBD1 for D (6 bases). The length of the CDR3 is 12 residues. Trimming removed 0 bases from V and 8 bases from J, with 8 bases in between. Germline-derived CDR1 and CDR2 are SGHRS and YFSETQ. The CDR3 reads CASSLGQGGYTF. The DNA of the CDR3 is TGCGCCAGCAGCTTGGGGCAGGGGGGCTACACCTTC.

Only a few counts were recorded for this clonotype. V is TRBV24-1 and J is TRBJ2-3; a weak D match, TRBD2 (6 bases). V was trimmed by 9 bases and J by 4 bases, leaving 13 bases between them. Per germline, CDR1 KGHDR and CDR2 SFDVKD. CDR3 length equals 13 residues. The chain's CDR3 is CATRSSGADTQYF. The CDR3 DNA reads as TGTGCCACCCGTTCGTCGGGGGCAGATACGCAGTATTTT.

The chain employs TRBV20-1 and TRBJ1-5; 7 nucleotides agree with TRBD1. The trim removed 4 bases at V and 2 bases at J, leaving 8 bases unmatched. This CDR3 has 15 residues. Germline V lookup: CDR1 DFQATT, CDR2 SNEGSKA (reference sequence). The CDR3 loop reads CSAIGQAFGNQPQHF. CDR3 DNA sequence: TGCAGTGCTATTGGACAGGCCTTTGGCAATCAGCCCCAGCATTTT.

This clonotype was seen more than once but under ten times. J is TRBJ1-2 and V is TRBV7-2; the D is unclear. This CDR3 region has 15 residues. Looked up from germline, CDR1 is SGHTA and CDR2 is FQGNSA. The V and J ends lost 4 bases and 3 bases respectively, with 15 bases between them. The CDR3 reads CASSSTYRPDYGYTF. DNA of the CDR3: TGTGCCAGCAGCTCAACTTACAGACCCGACTATGGCTACACCTTC.

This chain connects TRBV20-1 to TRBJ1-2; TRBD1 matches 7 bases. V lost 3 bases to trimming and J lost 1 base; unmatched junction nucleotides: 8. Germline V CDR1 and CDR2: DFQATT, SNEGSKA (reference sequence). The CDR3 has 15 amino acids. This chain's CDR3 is CSARPSRQGNYGYTF. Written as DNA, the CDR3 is TGCAGTGCTAGGCCGAGCCGACAGGGTAACTATGGCTACACCTTC.

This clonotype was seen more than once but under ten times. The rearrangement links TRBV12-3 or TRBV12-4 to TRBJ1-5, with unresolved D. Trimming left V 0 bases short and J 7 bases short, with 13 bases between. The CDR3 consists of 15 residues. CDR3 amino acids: CASSLAREGSQPQHF. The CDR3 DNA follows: TGTGCCAGCAGTTTAGCGCGGGAGGGAAGCCAGCCCCAGCATTTT.

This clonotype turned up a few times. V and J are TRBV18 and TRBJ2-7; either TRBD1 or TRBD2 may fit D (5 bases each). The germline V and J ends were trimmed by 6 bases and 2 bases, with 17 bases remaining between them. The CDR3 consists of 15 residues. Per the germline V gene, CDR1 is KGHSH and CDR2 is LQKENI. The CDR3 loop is CASSPPGLGPYEQYF. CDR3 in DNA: TGTGCCAGCTCCCCCCCGGGGCTGGGGCCCTACGAGCAGTACTTC.

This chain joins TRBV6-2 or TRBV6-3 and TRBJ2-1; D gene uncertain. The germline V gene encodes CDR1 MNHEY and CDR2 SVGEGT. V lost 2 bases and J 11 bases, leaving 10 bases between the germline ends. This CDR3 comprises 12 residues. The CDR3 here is CASSYPGLKQFF. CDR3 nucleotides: TGTGCCAGCAGTTACCCCGGGCTAAAGCAGTTCTTC.

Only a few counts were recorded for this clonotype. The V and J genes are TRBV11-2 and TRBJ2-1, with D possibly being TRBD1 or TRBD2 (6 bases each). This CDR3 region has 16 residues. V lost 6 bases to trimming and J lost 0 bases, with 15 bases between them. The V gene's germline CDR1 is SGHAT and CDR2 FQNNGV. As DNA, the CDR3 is TGTGCCAGCAGACACGTCGGGGGCCGCTCCTACAATGAGCAGTTCTTC. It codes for CASRHVGGRSYNEQFF.

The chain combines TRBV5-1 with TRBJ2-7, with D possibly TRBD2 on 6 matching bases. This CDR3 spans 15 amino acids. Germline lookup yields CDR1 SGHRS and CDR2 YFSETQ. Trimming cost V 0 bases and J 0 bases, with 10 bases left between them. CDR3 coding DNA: TGCGCCAGCAGCTTGGATCCGGGAGACTCCTACGAGCAGTACTTC. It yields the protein CASSLDPGDSYEQYF. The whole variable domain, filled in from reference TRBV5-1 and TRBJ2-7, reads KAGVTQTPRYLIKTRGQQVTLSCSPISGHRSVSWYQQTPGQGLQFLFEYFSETQRNKGNFPGRFSGRQFSNSRSEMNVSTLELGDSALYLCASSLDPGDSYEQYFGPGTRLTVT.

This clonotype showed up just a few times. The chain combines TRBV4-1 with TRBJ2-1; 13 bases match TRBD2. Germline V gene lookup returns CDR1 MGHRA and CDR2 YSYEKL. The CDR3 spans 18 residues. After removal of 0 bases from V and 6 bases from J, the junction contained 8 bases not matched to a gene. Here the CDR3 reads CASSQELGLAGVGNEQFF. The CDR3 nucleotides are TGCGCCAGCAGCCAAGAACTAGGACTAGCGGGAGTGGGCAATGAGCAGTTCTTC.

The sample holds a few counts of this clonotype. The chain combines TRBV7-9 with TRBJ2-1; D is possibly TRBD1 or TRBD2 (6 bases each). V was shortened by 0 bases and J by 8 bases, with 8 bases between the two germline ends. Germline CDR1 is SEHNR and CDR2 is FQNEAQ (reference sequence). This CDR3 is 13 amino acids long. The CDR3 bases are TGTGCCAGCAGCTTAGCGAGGGGGGATGAGCAGTTCTTC. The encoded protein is CASSLARGDEQFF.

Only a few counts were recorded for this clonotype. The CDR3 bases are TGCGCCAGCAGTGAGTCCCCGGGGTCATACGAGCAGTACTTC. This codes for CASSESPGSYEQYF. The gene calls are TRBV10-1 and TRBJ2-7; TRBD2 might be the D (5 bases). Germline V CDR1 and CDR2: WNHNN, SYGVQD (reference sequence). This CDR3 region has 14 residues. Trimming left V 0 bases short and J 4 bases short, with 10 bases between.

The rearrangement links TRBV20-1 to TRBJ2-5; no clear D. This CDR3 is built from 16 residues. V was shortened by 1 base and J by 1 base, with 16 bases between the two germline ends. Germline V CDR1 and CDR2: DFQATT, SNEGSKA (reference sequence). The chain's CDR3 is CSARVASLKLQETQYF. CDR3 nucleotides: TGCAGTGCTAGAGTAGCCAGCCTAAAACTCCAAGAGACCCAGTACTTC.

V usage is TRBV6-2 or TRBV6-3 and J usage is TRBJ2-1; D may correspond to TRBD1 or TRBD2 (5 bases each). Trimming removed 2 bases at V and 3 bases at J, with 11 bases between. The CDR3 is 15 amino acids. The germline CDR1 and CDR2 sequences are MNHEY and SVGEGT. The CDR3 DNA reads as TGTGCCAGCAGTTACGGGACGGACTTCTACAATGAGCAGTTCTTC. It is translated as CASSYGTDFYNEQFF.

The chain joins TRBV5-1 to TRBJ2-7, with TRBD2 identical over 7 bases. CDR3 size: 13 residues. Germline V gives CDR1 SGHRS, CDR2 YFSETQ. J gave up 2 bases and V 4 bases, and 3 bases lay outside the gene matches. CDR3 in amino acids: CASSRGEAYEQYF. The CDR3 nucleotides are TGCGCCAGCAGCCGGGGGGAAGCCTACGAGCAGTACTTC.